This T cell receptor (beta chain) was profiled in a study of cytomegalovirus exposure and HLA in healthy donors. Use of 60 Vbeta and 13 Jbeta primers characterized the PCR. Only in-frame clones appear in the TCRdb table, and some are missing; sequencing was by immunoSEQ multiplex PCR. The sample carries approximately 110,000 clones, 60% to 85% recorded once. Germline CDR1 reads SGHRS; CDR2 reads YFSETQ. Germline trimming cut 6 bases from V and 1 base from J; bases unmatched to any gene: 4. The CDR3 is 15 residues long. The clonotype was recovered from a man aged 45-65 years in good health and CMV-seronegative. Specimen: PBMCs. The V gene is TRBV5-1, the J gene TRBJ2-1, with 10 bases that match TRBD1. Here the CDR3 DNA reads TGCGCCAGCATTATGGACAGGGGGTCCTACAATGAGCAGTTCTTC. This encodes CASIMDRGSYNEQFF. Variable domain in full (rest from reference TRBV5-1 and TRBJ2-1): KAGVTQTPRYLIKTRGQQVTLSCSPISGHRSVSWYQQTPGQGLQFLFEYFSETQRNKGNFPGRFSGRQFSNSRSEMNVSTLELGDSALYLCASIMDRGSYNEQFFGPGTRLTVL.